This T cell receptor (beta chain) came from a study of CD8+CD57+ T cells in acquired aplastic anemia. Study-level background: The DNA of sorted CD4+ and CD8+ cells averaged 3.2 ug. Broader study findings: The number of CD8+ CDR3 sequences shared by patients and controls was approximately 30.

An expansion of CD8+CD57+ cells by flow cytometry had been shown in patients chosen for sequencing. Note on this clonotype: What it recognizes is unknown.

V was trimmed by 3 bases and J by 5 bases, leaving 7 bases between them. The germline gives CDR1 SEHNR, CDR2 FQNEAQ (reference sequence). CDR3 length equals 12 residues. Using genomic DNA as the template, TCR beta VDJ and CDR3 profiling was carried out. Using its own MiXCR run on the reads, TCRdb lists one record per CDR3 protein. The sample has under 200,000 distinct CDR3 sequences; 71% are singletons. This TCR came from a human donor with aplastic anemia. V and J are TRBV7-9 and TRBJ2-5; D gene uncertain. The sample comprised sorted CD4+, CD8+, or CD8+CD57+ T cells (not recorded which) from PBMCs. The CDR3 here is CASSFRVETQYF. Here the CDR3 DNA reads TGTGCCAGCAGCTTCCGGGTGGAGACCCAGTACTTC.